The T cell receptor (beta chain) described here comes from a study of T cells expressing NK-cell markers. The length of the CDR3 is 13 residues. Germline V gives CDR1 SNHLY, CDR2 FYNNEI. With the 5' RACE reads reprocessed, TCRdb shows one record per CDR3 protein and no DNA. The table lists 150,000 to 200,000 distinct CDR3 sequences. The specimen sequenced was blood T cells: a sorted CD56 or NKG2C T cell subset, CD4+ or CD8+ T cells, or bulk PBMC T cells (not recorded which). The gene calls are TRBV2 and TRBJ1-6. This TCR was recovered from a woman between 18 and 69 years old in good health. The CDR3 region is CASNRDYNSPLHF.